These 31 T cell receptor beta chains share one sample of origin, sequenced in a study of blood T cells in healthy people across ages. Using a J-beta primer mix together with a sample-barcoded 5' primer, a second PCR was run for roughly 6 to 12 cycles. TCRdb passed the 5' RACE reads through MiXCR, listing each CDR3 protein once. Of under 2 million distinct CDR3 sequences listed, roughly a third are singletons. The specimen sequenced was blood. The source is a woman aged 25 to 39 in good health.

About this clonotype: This may stem from a read error, because a much larger clone lies one nucleotide away. The rearrangement links TRBV29-1 to TRBJ1-2; 9 nucleotides align to TRBD1. Germline-derived CDR1 and CDR2 are SQVTM and ANQGSEA. The CDR3 has 13 residues. As DNA, the CDR3 is TGCAGCGTCGGGGACAGGGCCTCCTATGGCTACATCTTC. This codes for CSVGDRASYGYIF.

This clonotype showed up just a few times. The CDR3 DNA follows: TGTGCCAGCAGTACTATGGGACAGGGAGTAACTGAAGCTTTCTTT. Its translation: CASSTMGQGVTEAFF. This chain links TRBV12-3 or TRBV12-4 with TRBJ1-1, with 9 bases aligning to TRBD1. The V gene end was trimmed by 5 bases and the J gene end by 5 bases; junction bases not matched to a gene: 9. The CDR3 runs to 15 residues.

This clonotype occurred a few times. The rearrangement joins TRBV4-1 to TRBJ2-3, with D possibly TRBD2 on 5 matching bases. The V end lost 0 bases, the J end lost 3 bases, and 13 bases lay between the germline ends. The CDR3 runs 16 residues. The germline CDR1 and CDR2 sequences are MGHRA and YSYEKL. The CDR3 here is CASSQEAGRTTDTQYF. CDR3 DNA sequence: TGCGCCAGCAGCCAAGAGGCCGGGCGGACTACAGATACGCAGTATTTT.

The CDR3 spells CSVEGERQSTDTQYF. CDR3 sequence (DNA): TGCAGCGTCGAGGGCGAGAGGCAAAGCACAGATACGCAGTATTTT. The chain is built from TRBV29-1 and TRBJ2-3, with D possibly being TRBD2 (5 bases). V was cut by 6 bases and J by 0 bases, with 16 bases left in between. Germline-derived CDR1 and CDR2 are SQVTM and ANQGSEA. This CDR3 region has 15 residues.

The chain employs TRBV12-3 or TRBV12-4 and TRBJ1-6, with D unresolved. The CDR3 contains 16 residues. V lost 3 bases, J lost 3 bases, and 12 bases lay in between. CDR3 nucleotides: TGTGCCAGCAGTTTCCGGGGTGCGAACTATAATTCACCCCTCCACTTT. As protein: CASSFRGANYNSPLHF.

Here the CDR3 reads CATGQPVSYTDTQYF. CDR3 nucleotides: TGCGCAACGGGACAGCCGGTATCTTACACAGATACGCAGTATTTT. V gene TRBV10-1 combines with J gene TRBJ2-3; 7 bases agree with TRBD1. Germline V lookup: CDR1 WNHNN, CDR2 SYGVQD (reference sequence). The CDR3 is 15 amino acids.

This chain uses TRBV20-1 with TRBJ2-3; D ambiguous. The ends were cut back, 5 bases at V and 2 bases at J, with 5 bases in the middle. Germline lookup yields CDR1 DFQATT and CDR2 SNEGSKA (reference sequence). This CDR3 spans 11 amino acids. The CDR3 coding sequence is TGCAGTGCTCCGCTCACAGATACGCAGTATTTT. Protein: CSAPLTDTQYF.

V gene TRBV20-1 combines with J gene TRBJ2-1; D may be TRBD2 (6 bases). Deletions cut 5 bases from V and 10 bases from J, with 21 bases between. The CDR3 loop spans 14 amino acids. Germline CDR1 DFQATT, CDR2 SNEGSKA (reference sequence). The CDR3 here is CSAPPRGRLDEQFF. CDR3 nucleotides: TGCAGTGCTCCCCCGCGGGGCCGACTAGACGAGCAGTTCTTC.

This clonotype appeared a few times. The rearrangement uses TRBV10-3 and TRBJ1-5, with D maybe TRBD1 (5 bases). This CDR3 contains 15 residues. Germline V CDR1 and CDR2: ENHRY, SYGVKD. The V gene lost 2 bases and the J gene lost 1 base, with 9 bases spanning the gap. The CDR3 region is CAISEMGDSNQPQHF. CDR3 DNA: TGTGCCATCAGTGAGATGGGGGACAGCAATCAGCCCCAGCATTTT.

The sample holds a few counts of this clonotype. The chain carries TRBV28 and TRBJ2-3; TRBD1 aligns across 10 bases. This CDR3 contains 17 residues. Trimming cost V 4 bases and J 3 bases; bases outside gene matches: 10. Germline V gene data show CDR1 as MDHEN and CDR2 as SYDVKM. CDR3 coding DNA: TGTGCCAGCAGTTCCCTCTATCGACAGGGGGCAACAGATACGCAGTATTTT. Its translation is CASSSLYRQGATDTQYF. The full variable domain, rest sourced from reference TRBV28 and TRBJ2-3, is DVKVTQSSRYLVKRTGEKVFLECVQDMDHENMFWYRQDPGLGLRLIYFSYDVKMKEKGDIPEGYSVSREKKERFSLILESASTNQTSMYLCASSSLYRQGATDTQYFGPGTRLTVL.

This clonotype was seen a handful of times. The J gene is TRBJ2-5, the V gene TRBV7-9; D possibly corresponds to TRBD2 (6 bases). This CDR3 is built from 11 residues. Germline CDR1 SEHNR, CDR2 FQNEAQ (reference sequence). V dropped 5 bases and J dropped 7 bases, with 8 bases sitting between them. The CDR3 loop is CASSMGGTQYF. The CDR3 DNA is TGTGCCAGCAGCATGGGGGGGACCCAGTACTTC. Variable domain in full (rest from reference TRBV7-9 and TRBJ2-5): DTGVSQNPRHKITKRGQNVTFRCDPISEHNRLYWYRQTLGQGPEFLTYFQNEAQLEKSRLLSDRFSAERPKGSFSTLEIQRTEQGDSAMYLCASSMGGTQYFGPGTRLLVL.

The V gene is TRBV12-3 or TRBV12-4, the J gene TRBJ1-1, with 8 bases that match TRBD1. Germline trimming cut 4 bases from V and 11 bases from J; bases unmatched to any gene: 9. This CDR3 region has 13 residues. In DNA, the CDR3 is TGTGCCAGCAGTTCCTCAGGACAGGGTAACGCTTTCTTT. Translation gives CASSSSGQGNAFF.

V gene TRBV6-5 combines with J gene TRBJ1-1; TRBD1 is a possible D gene (5 bases). CDR3 size: 15 residues. Germline lookup yields CDR1 MNHEY and CDR2 SVGAGI. Trimming removed 7 bases from V and 0 bases from J, with 15 bases in between. Here the CDR3 reads CASTLSGTVNTEAFF. As DNA, the CDR3 is TGTGCCAGCACCCTATCTGGGACGGTGAACACTGAAGCTTTCTTT.

A remark on this clonotype: A much larger clone lies one base from this, so it may be a read error. The rearrangement uses TRBV20-1 and TRBJ2-5; 11 nucleotides line up with TRBD2. The better agreement between TRBJ2-7 and the DNA end casts doubt on the J call. The length of the CDR3 is 15 residues. CDR1 is DFQATT, CDR2 SNEGSKA, per germline (reference sequence). CDR3 residues: CSAGGLAGFVIEQYF. CDR3 nucleotides: TGCAGTGCTGGCGGACTAGCGGGTTTCGTGATCGAGCAGTACTTC.

This clonotype has only a few counts. The chain is built from TRBV2 and TRBJ2-1; tentative D call: TRBD1 (5 bases). The germline V gene encodes CDR1 SNHLY and CDR2 FYNNEI. This CDR3 has 14 amino acids. Trimming left V 4 bases short and J 2 bases short, with 9 bases between. The CDR3 DNA reads as TGTGCCAGCAGTGCCAGGGTCCCCTACAATGAGCAGTTCTTC. Protein: CASSARVPYNEQFF.

The chain carries TRBV12-3 or TRBV12-4 and TRBJ2-7; 7 bases are shared with TRBD1. This CDR3 has 16 residues. V shed 3 bases and J 4 bases; nucleotides not matched to a gene: 12. This chain's CDR3 is CASSFQMGRGKYEQYF. CDR3 DNA: TGTGCCAGCAGTTTCCAGATGGGCAGGGGGAAGTACGAGCAGTACTTC.

The V and J genes are TRBV6-5 and TRBJ1-6; TRBD1 agrees at 7 bases. The V gene's germline CDR1 is MNHEY and CDR2 SVGAGI. There are 14 residues in the CDR3. V shed 6 bases and J 7 bases; nucleotides not matched to a gene: 6. The CDR3 DNA is TGTGCCAGCAGCCGGGACAGACCAAATTCACCCCTCCACTTT. It specifies CASSRDRPNSPLHF.

The genes are TRBV28 and TRBJ2-7; D is perhaps TRBD1 (6 bases). Germline CDR1 MDHEN, CDR2 SYDVKM. The CDR3 loop spans 13 amino acids. The V and J ends lost 7 bases and 1 base respectively, with 11 bases between them. The CDR3 DNA follows: TGTGCCAGCACCGGGACACTTTCCTACGAGCAGTACTTC. This translates into CASTGTLSYEQYF. Full variable domain (missing parts from reference TRBV28 and TRBJ2-7): DVKVTQSSRYLVKRTGEKVFLECVQDMDHENMFWYRQDPGLGLRLIYFSYDVKMKEKGDIPEGYSVSREKKERFSLILESASTNQTSMYLCASTGTLSYEQYFGPGTRLTVT.

This clonotype showed up just once. The rearrangement joins TRBV29-1 to TRBJ2-4, with D maybe TRBD2 (6 bases). Trimming removed 4 bases at V and 13 bases at J, with 20 bases between. CDR3 length equals 13 residues. Per germline, CDR1 SQVTM and CDR2 ANQGSEA. The CDR3 is CSVGLDGSSGQYF. CDR3 coding DNA: TGCAGCGTTGGACTAGACGGATCCTCTGGGCAGTACTTC.

This clonotype has more than one count but fewer than ten. The rearrangement joins TRBV7-9 to TRBJ1-6, with a weak D call TRBD1 (6 bases). The germline V gene has CDR1 SEHNR and CDR2 FQNEAQ (reference sequence). The CDR3 is made up of 15 amino acids. V was shortened by 2 bases and J by 8 bases, with 13 bases between the two germline ends. This chain's CDR3 is CASSLRPGGDSPLHF. CDR3 coding DNA: TGTGCCAGCAGCTTAAGACCTGGGGGCGATTCACCCCTCCACTTT.

The chain has TRBV4-2 and TRBJ2-1, with TRBD2 matching 8 bases. The CDR3 runs to 16 residues. The germline CDR1 and CDR2 sequences are LGHNA and YNFKEQ. V shed 0 bases, J shed 3 bases, and the junction held 4 bases outside the gene matches. CDR3 sequence reads: CASSQEGGTSYNEQFF. DNA for the CDR3: TGTGCCAGCAGCCAAGAGGGAGGGACTAGCTACAATGAGCAGTTCTTC.

This chain uses TRBV27 with TRBJ1-5; D gene unclear. The CDR3 loop spans 13 amino acids. V was shortened by 8 bases and J by 9 bases, with 17 bases between the two germline ends. Germline V CDR1 and CDR2: MNHEY, SMNVEV (reference sequence). DNA of the CDR3: TGTGCCAGCGCGAGCCGGGCCGTCTGGCCCCAGCATTTT. Translating gives CASASRAVWPQHF.

The gene calls are TRBV7-9 and TRBJ2-7, with no clear D. The CDR3 contains 14 residues. Germline V CDR1 and CDR2: SEHNR, FQNEAQ (reference sequence). V dropped 1 base and J dropped 7 bases, with 14 bases sitting between them. DNA for the CDR3: TGTGCCAGCAGCTTAGGGGTCGGAGAAAGGGAGCAGTACTTC. Protein product: CASSLGVGEREQYF.

This clonotype was observed a handful of times. The chain carries TRBV7-2 and TRBJ1-2; 7 positions match TRBD1. V gave up 3 bases and J gave up 6 bases; unmatched junction bases: 10. CDR3 length: 15 residues. The germline V gene encodes CDR1 SGHTA and CDR2 FQGNSA. CDR3 amino acids: CASSFSQPGGDGYTF. In nucleotides, the CDR3 is TGTGCCAGCAGCTTCTCCCAACCAGGGGGGGATGGCTACACCTTC.

The chain is built from TRBV6-1 and TRBJ2-1; TRBD2 is a possible D gene (5 bases). The DNA end favors TRBJ2-7, so the J call may be wrong. The CDR3 runs 15 residues. Germline loops: CDR1 MNHNS, CDR2 SASEGT. The CDR3 loop is CASSGGGSGSYEQYF. The CDR3 DNA follows: TGTGCCAGCAGTGGAGGTGGCTCGGGGTCCTACGAGCAGTACTTC.

This clonotype was detected a few times. The chain recombines TRBV7-8 with TRBJ1-1; D gene uncertain. V was trimmed by 5 bases and J by 4 bases, leaving 20 bases between them. The germline V gene has CDR1 SGHVS and CDR2 FQNEAQ. The CDR3 is 16 residues long. The CDR3 coding sequence is TGTGCCAGCAGCCCAAGGATAGGCAGTTCAGGCACTGAAGCTTTCTTT. Its translation: CASSPRIGSSGTEAFF.

V and J are TRBV18 and TRBJ2-1; TRBD2 aligns across 8 bases. The CDR3 has 16 residues. Germline V lookup: CDR1 KGHSH, CDR2 LQKENI. With V trimmed by 0 bases and J by 10 bases, 11 bases remained unmatched. In DNA form, the CDR3 reads TGTGCCAGCTCACCACCGGAGGCGAGCGGGAGTAACGAGCAGTTCTTC. This encodes CASSPPEASGSNEQFF. Drawing the rest from reference TRBV18 and TRBJ2-1, the complete variable domain is NAGVMQNPRHLVRRRGQEARLRCSPMKGHSHVYWYRQLPEEGLKFMVYLQKENIIDESGMPKERFSAEFPKEGPSILRIQQVVRGDSAAYFCASSPPEASGSNEQFFGPGTRLTVL.

This clonotype was counted only a few times. The rearrangement links TRBV5-1 to TRBJ2-5; perhaps D is TRBD1 or TRBD2 (5 bases each). TRBJ2-7 matches the DNA end more closely, so the J call is doubtful. Germline V gene sequence: CDR1 SGHRS, CDR2 YFSETQ. The CDR3 consists of 14 residues. CDR3 coding DNA: TGCGCCAGCAGCTGGGGGTTCGGGGCCAGCGAGCAGTACTTC. Translated: CASSWGFGASEQYF.

This clonotype has just a few counts. The genes are TRBV7-9 and TRBJ2-1; 11 bases fit TRBD2. In germline, CDR1 is SEHNR, CDR2 FQNEAQ (reference sequence). The CDR3 sequence is 19 residues long. Trimming at V came to 2 bases and at J to 10 bases, leaving 19 bases not matched to a gene. CDR3 bases: TGTGCCAGCAGCTTAAGCAAAGTTGGCGGGGCTAGCGGGAGGAACGAGCAGTTCTTC. Its protein product is CASSLSKVGGASGRNEQFF. Complete variable domain (other parts from reference TRBV7-9 and TRBJ2-1): DTGVSQNPRHKITKRGQNVTFRCDPISEHNRLYWYRQTLGQGPEFLTYFQNEAQLEKSRLLSDRFSAERPKGSFSTLEIQRTEQGDSAMYLCASSLSKVGGASGRNEQFFGPGTRLTVL.

The V and J genes are TRBV9 and TRBJ1-5; the D is unclear. Germline V gene lookup returns CDR1 SGDLS and CDR2 YYNGEE. Trimming cost V 2 bases and J 3 bases, with 9 bases left between them. There are 14 residues in the CDR3. This chain's CDR3 is CASSVGADNQPQHF. In nucleotides, the CDR3 is TGTGCCAGCAGCGTGGGAGCGGACAATCAGCCCCAGCATTTT.

The V and J genes are TRBV7-9 and TRBJ1-4, with a tentative D call TRBD1 (5 bases). The CDR3 runs 14 residues. Germline CDR1 and CDR2: SEHNR and FQNEAQ (reference sequence). V was trimmed by 5 bases and J by 7 bases, leaving 14 bases between them. The CDR3 DNA reads as TGTGCCAGCAGCCGCCCAGACGGGGGTGAAAAACTGTTTTTT. Translated: CASSRPDGGEKLFF.